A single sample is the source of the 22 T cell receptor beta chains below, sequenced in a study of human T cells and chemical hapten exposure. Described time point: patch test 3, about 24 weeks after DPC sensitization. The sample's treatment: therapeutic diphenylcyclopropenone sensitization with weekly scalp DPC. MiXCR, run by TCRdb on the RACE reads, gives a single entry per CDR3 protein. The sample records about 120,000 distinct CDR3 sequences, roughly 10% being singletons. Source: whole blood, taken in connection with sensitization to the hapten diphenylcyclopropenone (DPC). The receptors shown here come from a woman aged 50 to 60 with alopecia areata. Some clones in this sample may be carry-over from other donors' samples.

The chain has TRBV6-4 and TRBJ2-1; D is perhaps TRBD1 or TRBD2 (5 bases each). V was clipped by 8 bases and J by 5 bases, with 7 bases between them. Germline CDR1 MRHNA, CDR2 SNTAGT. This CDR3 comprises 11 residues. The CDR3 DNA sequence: TGTGCCAGCGGGGACCACAATGAGCAGTTCTTC. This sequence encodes CASGDHNEQFF.

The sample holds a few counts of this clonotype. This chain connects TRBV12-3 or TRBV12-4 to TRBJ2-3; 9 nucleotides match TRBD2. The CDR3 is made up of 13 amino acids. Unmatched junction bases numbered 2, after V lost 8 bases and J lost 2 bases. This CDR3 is CASQRGATDTQYF. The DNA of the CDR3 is TGTGCCAGCCAGCGGGGGGCCACAGATACGCAGTATTTT.

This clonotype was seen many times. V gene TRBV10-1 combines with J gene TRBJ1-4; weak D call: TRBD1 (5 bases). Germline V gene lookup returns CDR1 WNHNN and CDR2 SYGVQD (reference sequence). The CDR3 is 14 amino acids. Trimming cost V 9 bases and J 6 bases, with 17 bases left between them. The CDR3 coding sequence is TGCGCCAGTACGGGACTCCTGGGGTATGAAAAACTGTTTTTT. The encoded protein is CASTGLLGYEKLFF.

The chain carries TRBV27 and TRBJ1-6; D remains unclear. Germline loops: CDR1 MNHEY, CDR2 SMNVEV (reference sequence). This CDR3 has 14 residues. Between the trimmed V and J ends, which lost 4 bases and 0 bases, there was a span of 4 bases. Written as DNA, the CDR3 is TGTGCCAGCAGTTACCGCTCCTATAATTCACCCCTCCACTTT. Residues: CASSYRSYNSPLHF.

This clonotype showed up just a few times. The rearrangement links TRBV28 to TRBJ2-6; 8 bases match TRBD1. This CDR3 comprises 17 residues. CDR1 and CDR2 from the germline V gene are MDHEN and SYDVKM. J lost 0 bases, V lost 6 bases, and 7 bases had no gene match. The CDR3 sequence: CASRDRAISSGANVLTF. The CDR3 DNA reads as TGTGCCAGCAGGGACAGGGCGATTAGCTCTGGGGCCAACGTCCTGACTTTC.

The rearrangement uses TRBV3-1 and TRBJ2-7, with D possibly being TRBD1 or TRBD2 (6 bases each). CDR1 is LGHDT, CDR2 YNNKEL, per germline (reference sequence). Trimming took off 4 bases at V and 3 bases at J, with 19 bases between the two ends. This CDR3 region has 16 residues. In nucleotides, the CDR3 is TGTGCCAGCAGCCTAGCAGGGGCGGGGACCATCTACGAGCAGTACTTC. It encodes CASSLAGAGTIYEQYF.

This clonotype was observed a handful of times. The CDR3 DNA reads as TGCAGCGTTCTTGAGTACCAAGAGACCCAGTACTTC. This gives the protein CSVLEYQETQYF. The J gene is TRBJ2-5, the V gene TRBV29-1; no reliable D call. CDR1 is SQVTM and CDR2 is ANQGSEA in the germline V gene. Trimming stripped 5 bases from V and 0 bases from J, with 7 bases between. CDR3 length: 12 residues.

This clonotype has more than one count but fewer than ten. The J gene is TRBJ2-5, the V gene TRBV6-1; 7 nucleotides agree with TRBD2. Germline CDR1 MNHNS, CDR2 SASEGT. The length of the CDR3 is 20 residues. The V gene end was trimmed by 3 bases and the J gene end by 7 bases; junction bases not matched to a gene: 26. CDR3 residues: CASSESGAPLKVSGPRTQYF. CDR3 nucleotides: TGTGCCAGCAGTGAGAGCGGGGCCCCATTGAAGGTCTCCGGCCCACGGACCCAGTACTTC.

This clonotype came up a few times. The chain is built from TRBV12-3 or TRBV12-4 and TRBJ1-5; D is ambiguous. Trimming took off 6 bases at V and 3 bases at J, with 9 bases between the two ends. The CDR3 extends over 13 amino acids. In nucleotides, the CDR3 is TGTGCCAGCAGGACCCACCTCAATCAGCCCCAGCATTTT. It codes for CASRTHLNQPQHF.

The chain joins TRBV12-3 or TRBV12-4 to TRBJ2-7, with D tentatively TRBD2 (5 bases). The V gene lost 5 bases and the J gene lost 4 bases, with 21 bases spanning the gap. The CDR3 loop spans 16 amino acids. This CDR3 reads CASSPRGSTPGYEQYF. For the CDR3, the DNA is TGTGCCAGCAGTCCCCGCGGGTCGACCCCTGGGTACGAGCAGTACTTC.

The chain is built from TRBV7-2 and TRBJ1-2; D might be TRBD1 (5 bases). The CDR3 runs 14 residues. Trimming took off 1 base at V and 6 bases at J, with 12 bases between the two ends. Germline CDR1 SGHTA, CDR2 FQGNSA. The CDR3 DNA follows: TGTGCCAGCAGCTTAGTCAGGGAGGCACATGGCTACACCTTC. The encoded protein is CASSLVREAHGYTF.

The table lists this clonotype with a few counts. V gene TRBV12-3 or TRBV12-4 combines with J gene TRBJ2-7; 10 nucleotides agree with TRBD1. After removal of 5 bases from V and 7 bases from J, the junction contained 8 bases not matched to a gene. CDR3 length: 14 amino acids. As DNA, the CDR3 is TGTGCCAGCAGTCGACAGGGGGCGTCGGGAGAGCAGTACTTC. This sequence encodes CASSRQGASGEQYF.

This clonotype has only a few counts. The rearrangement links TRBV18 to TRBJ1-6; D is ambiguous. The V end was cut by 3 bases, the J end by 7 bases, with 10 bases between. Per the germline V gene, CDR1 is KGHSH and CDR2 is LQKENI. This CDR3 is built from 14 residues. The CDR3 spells CASSPKDGNSPLHF. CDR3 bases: TGTGCCAGCTCACCTAAGGACGGGAATTCACCCCTCCACTTT.

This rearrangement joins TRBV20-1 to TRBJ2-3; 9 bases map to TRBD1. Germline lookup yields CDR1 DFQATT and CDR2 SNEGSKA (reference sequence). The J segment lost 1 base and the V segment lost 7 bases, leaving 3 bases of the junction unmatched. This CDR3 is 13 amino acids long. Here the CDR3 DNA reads TGCAGTGGCAGGACAGGGGGCACAGATACGCAGTATTTT. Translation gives CSGRTGGTDTQYF.

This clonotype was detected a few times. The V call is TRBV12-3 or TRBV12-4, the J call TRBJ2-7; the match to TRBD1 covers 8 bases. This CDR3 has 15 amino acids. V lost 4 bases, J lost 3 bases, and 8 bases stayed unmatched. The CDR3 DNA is TGTGCCAGCAGTTCAGTCGCGACAGGGGTCTACGAGCAGTACTTC. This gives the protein CASSSVATGVYEQYF.

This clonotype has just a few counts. The CDR3 sequence: CASSLHGAGSGQPQHF. The CDR3 region has the DNA TGTGCCAGCAGTTTACACGGCGCGGGGTCGGGGCAGCCCCAGCATTTT. The rearrangement joins TRBV12-3 or TRBV12-4 to TRBJ1-5; D unclear. CDR3 size: 16 residues. Deletions cut 2 bases from V and 7 bases from J, with 18 bases between.

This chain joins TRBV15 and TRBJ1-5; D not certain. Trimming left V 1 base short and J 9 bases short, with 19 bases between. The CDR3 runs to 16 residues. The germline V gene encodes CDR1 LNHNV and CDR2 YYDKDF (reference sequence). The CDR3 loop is CATSRAGLGKVLPQHF. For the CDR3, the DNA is TGTGCCACCAGCAGAGCGGGCCTCGGCAAGGTTCTGCCCCAGCATTTT. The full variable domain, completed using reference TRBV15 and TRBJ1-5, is DAMVIQNPRYQVTQFGKPVTLSCSQTLNHNVMYWYQQKSSQAPKLLFHYYDKDFNNEADTPDNFQSRRPNTSFCFLDIRSPGLGDTAMYLCATSRAGLGKVLPQHFGDGTRLSIL.

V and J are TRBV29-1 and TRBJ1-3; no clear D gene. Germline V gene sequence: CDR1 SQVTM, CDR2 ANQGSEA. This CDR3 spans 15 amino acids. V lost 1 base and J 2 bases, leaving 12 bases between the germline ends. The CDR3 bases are TGCAGCGTTGAAGGGGATGGGTCAGCTGGAAACACCATATATTTT. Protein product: CSVEGDGSAGNTIYF.

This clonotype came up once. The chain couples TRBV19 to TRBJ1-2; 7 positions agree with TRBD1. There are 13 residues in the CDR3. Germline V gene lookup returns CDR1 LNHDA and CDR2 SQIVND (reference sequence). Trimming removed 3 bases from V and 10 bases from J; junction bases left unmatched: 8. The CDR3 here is CASSMGQGVVYTF. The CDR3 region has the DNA TGTGCCAGTAGTATGGGTCAGGGGGTTGTCTACACCTTC.

This chain's CDR3 is CASSPGPGHAYEQYF. In nucleotides, the CDR3 is TGTGCCAGCAGCCCAGGCCCGGGACACGCCTACGAGCAGTACTTC. This chain joins TRBV7-6 and TRBJ2-7; D possibly corresponds to TRBD1 (6 bases). This CDR3 comprises 15 residues. V lost 5 bases, J lost 2 bases, and 16 bases lay in between. Germline V gives CDR1 SGHVS, CDR2 FNYEAQ.

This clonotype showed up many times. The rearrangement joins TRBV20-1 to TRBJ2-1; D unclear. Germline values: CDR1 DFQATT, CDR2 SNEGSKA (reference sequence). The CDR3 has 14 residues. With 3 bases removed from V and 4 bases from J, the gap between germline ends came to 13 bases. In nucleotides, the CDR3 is TGCAGTGCTAGCCTCTCGCTGGGTTACAATGAGCAGTTCTTC. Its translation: CSASLSLGYNEQFF.

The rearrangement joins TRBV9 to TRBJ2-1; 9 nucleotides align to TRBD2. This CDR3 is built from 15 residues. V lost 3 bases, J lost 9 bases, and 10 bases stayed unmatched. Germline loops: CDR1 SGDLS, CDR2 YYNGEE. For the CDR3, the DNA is TGTGCCAGCAGCGACGGGACTAGCAGTACCCGTGAGCAGTTCTTC. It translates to CASSDGTSSTREQFF. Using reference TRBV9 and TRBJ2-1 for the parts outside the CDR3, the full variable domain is DSGVTQTPKHLITATGQRVTLRCSPRSGDLSVYWYQQSLDQGLQFLIQYYNGEERAKGNILERFSAQQFPDLHSELNLSSLELGDSALYFCASSDGTSSTREQFFGPGTRLTVL.